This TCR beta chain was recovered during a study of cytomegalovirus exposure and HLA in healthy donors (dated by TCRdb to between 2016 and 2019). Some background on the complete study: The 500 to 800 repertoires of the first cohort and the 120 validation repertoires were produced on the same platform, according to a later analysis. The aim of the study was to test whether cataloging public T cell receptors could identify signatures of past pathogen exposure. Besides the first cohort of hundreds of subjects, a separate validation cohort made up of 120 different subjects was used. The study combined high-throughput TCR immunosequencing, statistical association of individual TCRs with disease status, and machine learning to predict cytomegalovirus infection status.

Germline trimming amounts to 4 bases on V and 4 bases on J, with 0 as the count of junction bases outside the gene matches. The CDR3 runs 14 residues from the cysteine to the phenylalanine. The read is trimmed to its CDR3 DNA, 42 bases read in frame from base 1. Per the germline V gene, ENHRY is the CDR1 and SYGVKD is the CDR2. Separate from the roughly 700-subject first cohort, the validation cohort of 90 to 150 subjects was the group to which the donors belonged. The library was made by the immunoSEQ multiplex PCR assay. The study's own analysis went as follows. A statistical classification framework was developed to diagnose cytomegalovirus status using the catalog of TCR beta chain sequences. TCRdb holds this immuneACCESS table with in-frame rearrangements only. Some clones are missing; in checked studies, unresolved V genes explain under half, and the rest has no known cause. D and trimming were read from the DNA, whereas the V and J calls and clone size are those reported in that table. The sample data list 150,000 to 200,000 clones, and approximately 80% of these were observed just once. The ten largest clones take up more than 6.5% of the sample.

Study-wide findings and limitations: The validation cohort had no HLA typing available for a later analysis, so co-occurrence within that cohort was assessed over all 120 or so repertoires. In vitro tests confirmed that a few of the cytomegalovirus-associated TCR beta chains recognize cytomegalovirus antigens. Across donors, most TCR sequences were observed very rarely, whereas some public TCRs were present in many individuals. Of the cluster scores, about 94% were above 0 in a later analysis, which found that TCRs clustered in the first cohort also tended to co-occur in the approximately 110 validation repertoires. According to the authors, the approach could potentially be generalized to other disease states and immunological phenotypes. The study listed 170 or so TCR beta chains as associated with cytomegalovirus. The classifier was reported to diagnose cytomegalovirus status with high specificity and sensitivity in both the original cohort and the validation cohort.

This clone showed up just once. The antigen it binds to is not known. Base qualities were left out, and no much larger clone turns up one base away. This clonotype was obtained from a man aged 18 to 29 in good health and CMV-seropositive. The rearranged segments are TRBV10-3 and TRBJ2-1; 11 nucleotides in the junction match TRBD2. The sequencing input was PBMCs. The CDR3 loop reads CAISGLAGYNEQFF. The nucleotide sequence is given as TGTGCCATCAGTGGACTAGCGGGGTACAATGAGCAGTTCTTC.